Each of the 10 T cell receptor beta chains below was sequenced from the same sample in a study of T cell clonality in common variable immunodeficiency. Libraries were prepared by immunoSEQ multiplex PCR; TCRdb keeps only in-frame clonotypes and omits some of them. The sample contains about 37,000 clones, none of them singletons. Sample: peripheral blood mononuclear cells. The receptors derive from a person aged 18 to 70 in good health.

Many counts were recorded for this clone. The CDR3 extends 3 residues past the end of the read, so its final part is completed from the germline J gene. V usage is TRBV19 and J usage is TRBJ2-7; 10 bases are shared with TRBD2. With 6 bases clipped from V and 2 bases from J, the junction kept 7 bases outside the gene matches. The CDR3 has 15 amino acids. CDR1 is LNHDA, CDR2 SQIVND, per germline (reference sequence). This chain's CDR3 is CASSFRTSGAYEQYF. CDR3 DNA (partial): TGTGCCAGTAGCTTTAGGACTAGCGGTGCCTACGAG.

The table lists this clone with many counts. The read ends 3 residues shy of where the CDR3 ends; the end is completed using the germline J gene. The rearrangement uses TRBV4-2 and TRBJ2-3, with 8 nucleotides matching TRBD2. From germline, CDR1 is LGHNA and CDR2 YNFKEQ. V shed 4 bases and J 5 bases; nucleotides not matched to a gene: 14. There are 17 residues in the CDR3. Incomplete CDR3 DNA: TGTGCCAGCAGCCCCTACGCGGGGACTAGGGCGGGAGATACG. Translation gives CASSPYAGTRAGDT. The complete CDR3 sequence is CASSPYAGTRAGDTQYF.

This clone has at least ten counts. Read coverage stops 3 residues before the CDR3 terminus; the germline J gene supplies the remainder. This chain links TRBV7-9 with TRBJ2-3, with D possibly matching TRBD2 (6 bases). CDR1 is SEHNR, CDR2 FQNEAQ, per germline (reference sequence). V lost 4 bases to trimming and J lost 5 bases, with 13 bases between them. The length of the CDR3 is 14 residues. Incomplete CDR3 DNA: TGTGCCAGCAGCTCCCAGACTAGGATAGATACG. As protein: CASSSQTRIDT. Given in full, the CDR3 is CASSSQTRIDTQYF.

This clone was recorded at least ten times. Read coverage stops 3 residues before the CDR3 terminus; the germline J gene supplies the remainder. The genes are TRBV19 and TRBJ2-5; 7 positions match TRBD2. The CDR3 totals 16 residues. CDR1 and CDR2 (germline): LNHDA, SQIVND (reference sequence). Trimming cost V 1 base and J 5 bases; bases outside gene matches: 10. CDR3: CASSIGGAGPVETQYF. The CDR3 DNA, read in part, is TGTGCCAGTAGTATAGGGGGAGCGGGACCTGTGGAGACC. The whole variable domain, filled in from reference TRBV19 and TRBJ2-5, reads DGGITQSPKYLFRKEGQNVTLSCEQNLNHDAMYWYRQDPGQGLRLIYYSQIVNDFQKGDIAEGYSVSREKKESFPLTVTSAQKNPTAFYLCASSIGGAGPVETQYFGPGTRLLVL.

This clone showed up many times. The read terminates 3 residues before the CDR3 end, so the remaining end is supplied by the germline J gene. The chain employs TRBV14 and TRBJ1-4, with 7 bases matching TRBD1. The germline V gene encodes CDR1 SGHDN and CDR2 FVKESK. V gave up 4 bases and J gave up 3 bases; unmatched junction bases: 5. This CDR3 contains 15 residues. The CDR3 reads CASSRVDRANEKLFF. The sequenced part of the CDR3 DNA is TGTGCCAGCAGCCGAGTCGACAGGGCTAATGAAAAA.

There are many counts of this clone. The CDR3 end is not reached by the read, which stops 3 residues before it; the germline J gene fills it in. J is TRBJ1-5 and V is TRBV2, with TRBD1 identical over 10 bases. The CDR3 consists of 14 residues. The germline CDR1 and CDR2 sequences are SNHLY and FYNNEI. Trimming cost V 6 bases and J 5 bases; bases outside gene matches: 4. CDR3 bases read: TGTGCCAGCAGCGGTGGACAGGGGGATCAGCCC. Protein sequence: CASSGGQGDQP. The complete CDR3 sequence is CASSGGQGDQPQHF.

Ten or more counts support this clone. The DNA ends 3 residues before the CDR3 does, and the rest of the CDR3 is filled in from the germline J gene. The rearrangement links TRBV20-1 to TRBJ2-2, with 9 nucleotides matching TRBD1. V lost 5 bases to trimming and J lost 5 bases; unmatched junction nucleotides: 6. This CDR3 contains 14 residues. Germline CDR1 reads DFQATT; CDR2 reads SNEGSKA (reference sequence). CDR3 DNA, as far as it was read: TGCAGTGCTTCCGGGACAGGGTTGACCGGGGAG. This sequence encodes CSASGTGLTGE. The whole CDR3 is CSASGTGLTGELFF.

This clone was seen repeatedly, ten times or more. The CDR3 is cut off 3 residues early in the read; its end comes from the germline J gene. This rearrangement joins TRBV29-1 to TRBJ1-4; 7 bases line up with TRBD1. The CDR3 is 14 residues long. J lost 4 bases, V lost 6 bases, and 8 bases had no gene match. The germline CDR1 and CDR2 sequences are SQVTM and ANQGSEA. CDR3 loop: CSVASGTVNEKLFF. The DNA read from the CDR3 is TGCAGCGTCGCGTCTGGGACAGTTAATGAAAAA.

This clone was observed at least ten times. Read data end 3 residues before the CDR3 end; the end is taken from the germline J gene. The chain uses TRBV18 and TRBJ2-6, with a tentative D call TRBD1 (5 bases). Deletions cut 4 bases from V and 2 bases from J, with 15 bases between. The CDR3 length is 17 residues. CDR1 is KGHSH, CDR2 LQKENI, per germline. The DNA read from the CDR3 is TGTGCCAGCTCACATGGCGGAGCCAGGGCTGGGGCCAACGTC. This translates into CASSHGGARAGANV. The entire CDR3 protein is CASSHGGARAGANVLTF.

This clone was found many times. Read coverage stops 3 residues before the CDR3 terminus; the germline J gene supplies the remainder. The chain recombines TRBV18 with TRBJ2-5; 7 positions agree with TRBD1. CDR3 length equals 14 residues. Germline CDR1 reads KGHSH; CDR2 reads LQKENI. V was pared by 3 bases and J by 1 base, with 2 bases of the junction left unmatched. The covered CDR3 bases are TGTGCCAGCTCACCGGGACAGACCCAAGAGACC. This sequence encodes CASSPGQTQET. The complete CDR3 reads CASSPGQTQETQYF.